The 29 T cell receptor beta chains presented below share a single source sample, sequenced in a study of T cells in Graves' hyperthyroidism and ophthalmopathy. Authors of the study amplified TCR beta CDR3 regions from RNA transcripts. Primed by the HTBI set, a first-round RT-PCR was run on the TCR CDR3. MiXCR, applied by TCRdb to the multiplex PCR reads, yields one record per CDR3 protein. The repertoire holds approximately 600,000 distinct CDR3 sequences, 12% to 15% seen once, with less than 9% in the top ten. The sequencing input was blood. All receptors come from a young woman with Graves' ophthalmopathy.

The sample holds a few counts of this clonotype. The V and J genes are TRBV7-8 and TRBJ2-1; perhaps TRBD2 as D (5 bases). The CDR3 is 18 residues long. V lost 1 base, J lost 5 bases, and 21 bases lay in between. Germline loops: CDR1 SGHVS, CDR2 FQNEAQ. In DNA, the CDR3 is TGTGCCAGCAGCTTAGAGGGAGACGGATTCGAATGGCACAATGAGCAGTTCTTC. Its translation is CASSLEGDGFEWHNEQFF. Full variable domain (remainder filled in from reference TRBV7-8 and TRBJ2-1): GAGVSQSPRYKVAKRGQDVALRCDPISGHVSLFWYQQALGQGPEFLTYFQNEAQLDKSGLPSDRFFAERPEGSVSTLKIQRTQQEDSAVYLCASSLEGDGFEWHNEQFFGPGTRLTVL.

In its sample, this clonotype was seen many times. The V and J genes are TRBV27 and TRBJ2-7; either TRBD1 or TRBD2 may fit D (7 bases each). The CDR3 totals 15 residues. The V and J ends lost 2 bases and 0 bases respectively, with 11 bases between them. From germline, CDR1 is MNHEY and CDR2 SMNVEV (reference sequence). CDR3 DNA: TGTGCCAGCAGTTTACAGGGGGGGATCTCCTACGAGCAGTACTTC. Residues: CASSLQGGISYEQYF.

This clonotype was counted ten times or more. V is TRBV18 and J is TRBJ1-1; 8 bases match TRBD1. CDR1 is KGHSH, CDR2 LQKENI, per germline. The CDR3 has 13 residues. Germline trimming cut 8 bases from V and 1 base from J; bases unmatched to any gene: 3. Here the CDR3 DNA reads TGTGCCAGCAGCGGACAGGGGAACACTGAAGCTTTCTTT. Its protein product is CASSGQGNTEAFF.

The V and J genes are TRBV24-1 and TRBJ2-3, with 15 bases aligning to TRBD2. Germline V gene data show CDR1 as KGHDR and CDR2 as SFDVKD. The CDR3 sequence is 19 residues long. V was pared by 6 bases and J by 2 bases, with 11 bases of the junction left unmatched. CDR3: CATSPALGLAGGLTDTQYF. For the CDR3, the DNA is TGTGCCACCAGTCCAGCCCTGGGACTAGCGGGAGGACTCACAGATACGCAGTATTTT.

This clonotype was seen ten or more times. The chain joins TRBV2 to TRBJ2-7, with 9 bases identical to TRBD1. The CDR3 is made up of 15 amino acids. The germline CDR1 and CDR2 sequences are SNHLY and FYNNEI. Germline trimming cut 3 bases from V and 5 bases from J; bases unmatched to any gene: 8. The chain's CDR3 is CASSEGGTGIDEQYF. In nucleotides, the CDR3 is TGTGCCAGCAGTGAGGGGGGGACAGGGATTGACGAGCAGTACTTC.

The CDR3 reads CASSRGLAKEQFF. For the CDR3, the DNA is TGTGCCAGCAGTCGCGGCTTAGCGAAGGAGCAGTTCTTC. The rearrangement joins TRBV9 to TRBJ2-1; a weak D match, TRBD2 (5 bases). The CDR3 covers 13 residues. The V and J ends lost 5 bases and 10 bases respectively, with 16 bases between them. CDR1 is SGDLS, CDR2 YYNGEE, per germline. Based on the CDR3 plus reference TRBV9 and TRBJ2-1, the full variable domain is DSGVTQTPKHLITATGQRVTLRCSPRSGDLSVYWYQQSLDQGLQFLIQYYNGEERAKGNILERFSAQQFPDLHSELNLSSLELGDSALYFCASSRGLAKEQFFGPGTRLTVL.

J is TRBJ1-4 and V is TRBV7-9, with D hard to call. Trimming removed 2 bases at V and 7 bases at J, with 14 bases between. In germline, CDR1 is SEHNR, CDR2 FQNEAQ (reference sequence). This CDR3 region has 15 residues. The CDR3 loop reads CASSLSFLGGEKLFF. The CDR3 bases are TGTGCCAGCAGCTTATCATTCTTGGGAGGTGAAAAACTGTTTTTT.

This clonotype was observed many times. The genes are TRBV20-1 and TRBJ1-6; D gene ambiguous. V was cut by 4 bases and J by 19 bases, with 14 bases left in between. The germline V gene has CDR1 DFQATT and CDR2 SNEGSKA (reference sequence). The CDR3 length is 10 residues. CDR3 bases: TGCAGTGCTAAAAGTCCCATCGCTCACTTT. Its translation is CSAKSPIAHF.

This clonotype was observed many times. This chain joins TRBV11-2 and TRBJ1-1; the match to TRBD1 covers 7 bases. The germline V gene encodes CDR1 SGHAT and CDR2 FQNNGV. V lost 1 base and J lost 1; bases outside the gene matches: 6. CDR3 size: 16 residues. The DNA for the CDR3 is TGTGCCAGCAGCTTAGCCCCGACAGGGCGGAACACTGAAGCTTTCTTT. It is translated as CASSLAPTGRNTEAFF. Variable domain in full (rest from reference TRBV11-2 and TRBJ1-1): EAGVAQSPRYKIIEKRQSVAFWCNPISGHATLYWYQQILGQGPKLLIQFQNNGVVDDSQLPKDRFSAERLKGVDSTLKIQPAKLEDSAVYLCASSLAPTGRNTEAFFGQGTRLTVV.

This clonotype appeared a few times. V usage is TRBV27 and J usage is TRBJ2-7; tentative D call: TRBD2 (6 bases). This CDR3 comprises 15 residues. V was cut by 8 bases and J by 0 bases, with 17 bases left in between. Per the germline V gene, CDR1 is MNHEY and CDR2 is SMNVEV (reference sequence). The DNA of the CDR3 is TGTGCCAGCCGTACCCTCGGGGGTTACTCCTACGAGCAGTACTTC. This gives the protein CASRTLGGYSYEQYF.

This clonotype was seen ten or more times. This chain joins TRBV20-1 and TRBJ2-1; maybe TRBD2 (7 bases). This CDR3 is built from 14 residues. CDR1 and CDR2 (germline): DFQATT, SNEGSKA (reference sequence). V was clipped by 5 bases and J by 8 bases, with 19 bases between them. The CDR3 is CSAWGASGRDEQFF. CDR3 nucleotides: TGCAGTGCTTGGGGGGCTAGCGGTCGCGATGAGCAGTTCTTC.

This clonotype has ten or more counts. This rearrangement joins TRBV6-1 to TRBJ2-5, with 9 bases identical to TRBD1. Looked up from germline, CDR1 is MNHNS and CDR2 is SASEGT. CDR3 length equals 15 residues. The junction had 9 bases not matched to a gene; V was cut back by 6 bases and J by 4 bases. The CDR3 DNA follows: TGTGCCAGCAGATTCGGGACAGGGAGGGGAGAGACCCAGTACTTC. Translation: CASRFGTGRGETQYF.

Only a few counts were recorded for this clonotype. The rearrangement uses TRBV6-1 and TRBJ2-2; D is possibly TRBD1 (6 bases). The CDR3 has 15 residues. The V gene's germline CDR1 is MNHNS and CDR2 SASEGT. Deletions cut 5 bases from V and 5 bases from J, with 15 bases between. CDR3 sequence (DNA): TGTGCCAGCAGTAGGCCAGGGGATGGGACCGGGGAGCTGTTTTTT. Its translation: CASSRPGDGTGELFF.

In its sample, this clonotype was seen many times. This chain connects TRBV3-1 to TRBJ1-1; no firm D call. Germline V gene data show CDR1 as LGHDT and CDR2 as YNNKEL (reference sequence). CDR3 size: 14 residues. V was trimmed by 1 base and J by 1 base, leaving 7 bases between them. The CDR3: CASSQGPPNTEAFF. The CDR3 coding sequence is TGTGCCAGCAGCCAAGGACCGCCGAACACTGAAGCTTTCTTT.

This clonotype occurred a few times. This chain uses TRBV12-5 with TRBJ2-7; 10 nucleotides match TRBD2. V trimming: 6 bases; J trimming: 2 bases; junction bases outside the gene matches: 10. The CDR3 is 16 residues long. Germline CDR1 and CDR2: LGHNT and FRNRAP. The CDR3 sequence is CASGPPLAGPTYEQYF. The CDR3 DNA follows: TGTGCTAGTGGACCCCCACTAGCGGGGCCCACCTACGAGCAGTACTTC.

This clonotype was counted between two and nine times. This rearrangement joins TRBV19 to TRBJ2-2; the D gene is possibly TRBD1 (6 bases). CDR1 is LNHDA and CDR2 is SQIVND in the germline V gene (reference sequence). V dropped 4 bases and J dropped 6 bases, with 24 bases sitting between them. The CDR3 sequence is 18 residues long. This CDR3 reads CASSTSNRVLEGAGELFF. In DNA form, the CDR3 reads TGTGCCAGTAGTACCTCTAACAGGGTTTTAGAAGGTGCCGGGGAGCTGTTTTTT.

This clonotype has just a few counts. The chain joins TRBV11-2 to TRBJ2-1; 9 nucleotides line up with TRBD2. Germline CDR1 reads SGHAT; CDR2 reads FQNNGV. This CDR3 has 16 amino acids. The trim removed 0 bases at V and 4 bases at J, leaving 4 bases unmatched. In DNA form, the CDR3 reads TGTGCCAGCAGCTTAGATAGGGGACTAGCTTACAATGAGCAGTTCTTC. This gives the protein CASSLDRGLAYNEQFF.

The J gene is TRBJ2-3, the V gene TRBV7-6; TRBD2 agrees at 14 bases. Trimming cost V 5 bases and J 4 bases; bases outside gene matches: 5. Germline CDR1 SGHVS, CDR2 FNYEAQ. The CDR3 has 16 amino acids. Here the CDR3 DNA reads TGTGCCAGCAGCCCTCCGGGACTAGCGGGAGCAGATACGCAGTATTTT. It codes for CASSPPGLAGADTQYF.

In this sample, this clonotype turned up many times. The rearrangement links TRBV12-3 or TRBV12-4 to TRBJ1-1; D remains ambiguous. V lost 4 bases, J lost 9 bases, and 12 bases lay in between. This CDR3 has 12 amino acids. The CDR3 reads CASSYEGNQAFF. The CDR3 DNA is TGTGCCAGCAGTTACGAGGGTAACCAAGCTTTCTTT.

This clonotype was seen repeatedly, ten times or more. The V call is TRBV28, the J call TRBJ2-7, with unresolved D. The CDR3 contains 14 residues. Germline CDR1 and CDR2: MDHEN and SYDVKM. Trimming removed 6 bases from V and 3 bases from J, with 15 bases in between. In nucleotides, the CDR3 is TGTGCCAGCAGGGCCACCCGGTGGCTCTACGAGCAGTACTTC. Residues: CASRATRWLYEQYF.

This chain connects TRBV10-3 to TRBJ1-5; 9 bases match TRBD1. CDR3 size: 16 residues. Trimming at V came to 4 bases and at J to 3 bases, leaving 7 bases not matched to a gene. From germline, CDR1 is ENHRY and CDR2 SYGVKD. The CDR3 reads CAISGLGTGLNQPQHF. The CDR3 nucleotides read TGTGCCATCAGTGGTCTCGGGACAGGGCTCAATCAGCCCCAGCATTTT.

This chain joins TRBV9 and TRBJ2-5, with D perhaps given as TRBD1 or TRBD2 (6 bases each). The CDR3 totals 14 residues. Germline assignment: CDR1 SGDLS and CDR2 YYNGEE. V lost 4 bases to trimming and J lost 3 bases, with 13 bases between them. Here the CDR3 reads CASSPPGGEETQYF. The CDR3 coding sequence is TGTGCCAGCAGCCCACCCGGGGGCGAAGAGACCCAGTACTTC.

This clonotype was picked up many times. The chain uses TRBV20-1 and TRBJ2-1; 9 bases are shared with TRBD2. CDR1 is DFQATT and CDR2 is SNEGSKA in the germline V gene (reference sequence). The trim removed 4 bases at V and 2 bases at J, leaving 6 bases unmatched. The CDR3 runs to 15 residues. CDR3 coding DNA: TGCAGTGCTACCAGACTAGCGGCGACCTACAATGAGCAGTTCTTC. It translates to CSATRLAATYNEQFF.

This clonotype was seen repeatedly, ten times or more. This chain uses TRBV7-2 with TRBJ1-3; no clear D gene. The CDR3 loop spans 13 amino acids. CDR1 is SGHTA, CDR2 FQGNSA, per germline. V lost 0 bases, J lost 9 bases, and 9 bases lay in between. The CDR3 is CASSLADMLTIYF. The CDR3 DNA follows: TGTGCCAGCAGCTTAGCGGATATGCTCACCATATATTTT.

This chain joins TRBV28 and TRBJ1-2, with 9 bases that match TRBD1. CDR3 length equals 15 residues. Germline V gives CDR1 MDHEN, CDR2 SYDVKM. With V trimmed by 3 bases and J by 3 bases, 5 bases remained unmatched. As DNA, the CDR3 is TGTGCCAGCAGTTTCAGGGACAGGGTATACTATGGCTACACCTTC. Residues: CASSFRDRVYYGYTF.

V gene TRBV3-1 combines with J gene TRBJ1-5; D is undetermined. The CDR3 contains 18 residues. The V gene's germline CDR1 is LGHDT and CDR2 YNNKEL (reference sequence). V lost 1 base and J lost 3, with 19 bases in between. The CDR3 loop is CASSQGIGSGILNQPQHF. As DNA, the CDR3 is TGTGCCAGCAGCCAAGGGATCGGGTCGGGAATCCTCAATCAGCCCCAGCATTTT.

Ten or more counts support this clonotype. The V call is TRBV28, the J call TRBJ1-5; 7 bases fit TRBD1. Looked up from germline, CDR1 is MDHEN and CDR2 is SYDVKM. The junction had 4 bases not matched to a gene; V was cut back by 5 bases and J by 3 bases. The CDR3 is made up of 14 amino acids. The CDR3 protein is CASSPTGFNQPQHF. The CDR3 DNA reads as TGTGCCAGCAGTCCGACAGGGTTCAATCAGCCCCAGCATTTT. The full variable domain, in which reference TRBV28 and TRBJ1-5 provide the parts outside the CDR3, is DVKVTQSSRYLVKRTGEKVFLECVQDMDHENMFWYRQDPGLGLRLIYFSYDVKMKEKGDIPEGYSVSREKKERFSLILESASTNQTSMYLCASSPTGFNQPQHFGDGTRLSIL.

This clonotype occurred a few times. The CDR3 region is CATSDEWGYEQYF. The CDR3 region has the DNA TGTGCCACCAGTGATGAATGGGGGTACGAGCAGTACTTC. The rearrangement joins TRBV24-1 to TRBJ2-7, with D perhaps given as TRBD1 or TRBD2 (5 bases each). The CDR3 contains 13 residues. V lost 3 bases and J lost 4, with 9 bases in between. Looked up from germline, CDR1 is KGHDR and CDR2 is SFDVKD.

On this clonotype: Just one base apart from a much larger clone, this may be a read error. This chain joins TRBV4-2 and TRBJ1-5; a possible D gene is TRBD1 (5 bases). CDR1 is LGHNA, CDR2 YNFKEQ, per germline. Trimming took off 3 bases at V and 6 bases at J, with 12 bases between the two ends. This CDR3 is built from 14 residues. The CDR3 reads CASSQGLDSQPQHF. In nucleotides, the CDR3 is TGTGCCAGCAGCCAGGGTTTAGACAGTCAGCCCCAGCATTTT.